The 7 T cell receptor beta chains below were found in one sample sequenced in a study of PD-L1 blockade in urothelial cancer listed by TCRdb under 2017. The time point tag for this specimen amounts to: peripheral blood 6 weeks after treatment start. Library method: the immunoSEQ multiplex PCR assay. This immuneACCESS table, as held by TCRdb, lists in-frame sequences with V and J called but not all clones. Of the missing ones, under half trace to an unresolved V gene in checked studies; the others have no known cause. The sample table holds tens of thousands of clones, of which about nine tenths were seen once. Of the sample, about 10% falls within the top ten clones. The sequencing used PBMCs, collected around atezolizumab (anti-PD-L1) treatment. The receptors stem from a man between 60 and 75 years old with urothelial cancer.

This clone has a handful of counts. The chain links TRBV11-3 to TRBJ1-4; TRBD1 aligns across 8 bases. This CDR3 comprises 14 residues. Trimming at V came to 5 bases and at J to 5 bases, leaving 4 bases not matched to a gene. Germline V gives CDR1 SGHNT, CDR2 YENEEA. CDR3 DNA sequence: TGTGCCAGCAGCCGAGGACAGGGAAATGAAAAACTGTTTTTT. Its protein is CASSRGQGNEKLFF. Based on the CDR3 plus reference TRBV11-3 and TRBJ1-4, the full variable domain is EAGVVQSPRYKIIEKKQPVAFWCNPISGHNTLYWYLQNLGQGPELLIRYENEEAVDDSQLPKDRFSAERLKGVDSTLKIQPAELGDSAVYLCASSRGQGNEKLFFGSGTQLSVL.

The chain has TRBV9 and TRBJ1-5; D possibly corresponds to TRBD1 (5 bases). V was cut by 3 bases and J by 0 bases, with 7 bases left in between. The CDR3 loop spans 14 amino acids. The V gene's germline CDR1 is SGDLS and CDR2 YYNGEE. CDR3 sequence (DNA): TGTGCCAGCAGCGAAAGGGGTAGCAATCAGCCCCAGCATTTT. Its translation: CASSERGSNQPQHF.

The CDR3 protein is CASSQVLSGANVLTF. CDR3 in DNA: TGCGCCAGCAGCCAAGTCCTCTCTGGGGCCAACGTCCTGACTTTC. The rearrangement links TRBV4-3 to TRBJ2-6; D uncertain. The germline V gene has CDR1 LGHNA and CDR2 YSLEER. This CDR3 is 15 amino acids long. The V end lost 1 base, the J end lost 0 bases, and 4 bases lay between the germline ends.

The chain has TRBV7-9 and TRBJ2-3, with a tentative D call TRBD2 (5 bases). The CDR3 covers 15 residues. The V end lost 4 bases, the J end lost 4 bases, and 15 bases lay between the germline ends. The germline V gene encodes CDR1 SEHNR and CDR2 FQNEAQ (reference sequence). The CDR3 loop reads CASSSLSGVADTQYF. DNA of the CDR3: TGTGCCAGCAGCTCCCTCTCCGGGGTGGCAGATACGCAGTATTTT. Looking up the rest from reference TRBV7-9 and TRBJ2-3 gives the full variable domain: DTGVSQNPRHKITKRGQNVTFRCDPISEHNRLYWYRQTLGQGPEFLTYFQNEAQLEKSRLLSDRFSAERPKGSFSTLEIQRTEQGDSAMYLCASSSLSGVADTQYFGPGTRLTVL.

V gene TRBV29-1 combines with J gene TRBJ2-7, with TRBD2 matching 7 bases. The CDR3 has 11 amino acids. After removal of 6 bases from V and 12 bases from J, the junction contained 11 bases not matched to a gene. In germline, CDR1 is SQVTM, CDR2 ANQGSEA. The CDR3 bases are TGCAGCGTCGCGCTACGGGAGGCGCGGTACTTC. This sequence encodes CSVALREARYF.

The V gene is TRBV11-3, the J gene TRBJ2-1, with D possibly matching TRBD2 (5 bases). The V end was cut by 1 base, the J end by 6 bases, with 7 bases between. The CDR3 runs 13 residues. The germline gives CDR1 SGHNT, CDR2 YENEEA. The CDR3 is CASSLVRGNEQFF. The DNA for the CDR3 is TGTGCCAGCAGCTTAGTACGGGGCAATGAGCAGTTCTTC. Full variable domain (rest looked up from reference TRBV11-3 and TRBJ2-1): EAGVVQSPRYKIIEKKQPVAFWCNPISGHNTLYWYLQNLGQGPELLIRYENEEAVDDSQLPKDRFSAERLKGVDSTLKIQPAELGDSAVYLCASSLVRGNEQFFGPGTRLTVL.

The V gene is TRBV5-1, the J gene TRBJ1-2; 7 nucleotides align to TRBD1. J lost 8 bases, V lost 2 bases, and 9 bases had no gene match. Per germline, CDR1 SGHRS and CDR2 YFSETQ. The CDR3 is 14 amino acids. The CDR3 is CASSLGDSWVGYTF. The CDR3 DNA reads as TGCGCCAGCAGCTTAGGGGACAGTTGGGTCGGCTACACCTTC.